This T cell receptor beta chain derives from a study of cytomegalovirus exposure and HLA in healthy donors. Findings of the study overall: V segments that were indistinguishable, TRBV6-2 and TRBV6-3 among them, were omitted from analysis.

It was with 60 Vbeta and 13 Jbeta primers that the PCR ran. Sequencing was performed with immunoSEQ multiplex PCR; in TCRdb, only in-frame clones are kept and a portion is missing. The sample has 100,000 to 150,000 clones, roughly 80% seen once. CDR3 length: 17 residues. Germline V gene data show CDR1 as LNHDA and CDR2 as SQIVND (reference sequence). J gave up 0 bases and V 5 bases, and 9 bases lay outside the gene matches. As concerns this clone: Its antigen remains unidentified.

Sequenced: PBMCs. This chain connects TRBV19 to TRBJ2-3; 9 bases match TRBD1. The receptor's source is a woman in her thirties or forties in good health and CMV-seropositive. The chain's CDR3 is CASSFRYRGHSTDTQYF. The CDR3 region has the DNA TGTGCCAGTAGTTTCAGATACAGGGGGCATAGCACAGATACGCAGTATTTT.